What follows describes a single T cell receptor (beta chain). What antigen it recognizes has not been identified. No much larger clone is present one base from it, and per-base qualities are unavailable. Whole blood was collected in K2EDTA tubes by collaborating institutions according to the institutions' own protocols. For TCRbeta analysis, collaborators shipped samples in one of three forms: frozen whole blood, isolated PBMCs, or DNA extracted from either of those sample types. The source of the sample is a study of blood T cell repertoires in COVID-19 (dated by TCRdb to the early 2020s). Concerning the study at large: The collaborator samples originated in the United States, Italy and Spain and spanned the acute and convalescent phases of COVID-19. The material from the prospective study consisted of cDNA or gDNA derived from T cells, B-cell-depleted T cells, or PBMCs. Samples came from the ongoing ImmuneRACE study (first 160 participants) plus 1,254 subjects from 6 global collaborators. Where HLA class I and class II types were available, the types were taken from metadata supplied by the sample provider, not from assay-based typing. Sample metadata almost always included a de-identified subject ID, COVID-19 status, age in years and sex. The dataset comprised deeply sampled blood TCRbeta repertoires from subjects exposed to, actively infected with, or recovered from COVID-19. The repertoires were made available in a free public database intended to serve as a resource for research on the immune response to SARS-CoV-2.

The CDR3 has 16 amino acids, counting the end cysteine and phenylalanine. Only CDR3 DNA is held: 48 bases, read in frame from base 1. The germline V and J ends show losses of 4 bases and 1 base respectively, and no gene match explains 9 bases of the junction. The germline V gene sets CDR1 to SGHVS and CDR2 to FNYEAQ. On the study overall, not on this receptor specifically: How much clinical and demographic metadata was included differed by source and by participant, and the metadata was provided uncurated.

TCRbeta CDR3 regions were amplified from genomic DNA by means of the immunoSEQ Assay, a bias-controlled multiplex PCR. The study's own analysis went as follows. Nucleated cell counts per sample were estimated from amplification of reference gene primers within the assay. To quantify the absolute abundance of each unique TCRbeta CDR3 rearrangement, sequence reads were collapsed and filtered. For each sample, productive Simpson clonality was calculated as the square root of Simpson's diversity index across productive rearrangements. TCRdb mirrors the immuneACCESS table, restricted to in-frame sequences. Some clones are absent from its copies; in checked studies, under half trace to an unresolved V gene, and the reason for the others is unknown. That table furnishes V, J and clone size, whereas the DNA furnished D and trimming. The sample records some 59,000 clones, around 77% of which are singletons. The ten largest clonotypes hold about a fifth of the sample.

This chain joins TRBV7-6 to TRBJ1-1; TRBD1 lines up with 7 middle nucleotides. Material: peripheral blood. The origin of this receptor is a man at least 80 years old with active or convalescent COVID-19. The sequenced DNA is TGTGCCAGCAGCTCGGACAGGTTTCGAGGGAACACTGAAGCTTTCTTT. It is translated as CASSSDRFRGNTEAFF.